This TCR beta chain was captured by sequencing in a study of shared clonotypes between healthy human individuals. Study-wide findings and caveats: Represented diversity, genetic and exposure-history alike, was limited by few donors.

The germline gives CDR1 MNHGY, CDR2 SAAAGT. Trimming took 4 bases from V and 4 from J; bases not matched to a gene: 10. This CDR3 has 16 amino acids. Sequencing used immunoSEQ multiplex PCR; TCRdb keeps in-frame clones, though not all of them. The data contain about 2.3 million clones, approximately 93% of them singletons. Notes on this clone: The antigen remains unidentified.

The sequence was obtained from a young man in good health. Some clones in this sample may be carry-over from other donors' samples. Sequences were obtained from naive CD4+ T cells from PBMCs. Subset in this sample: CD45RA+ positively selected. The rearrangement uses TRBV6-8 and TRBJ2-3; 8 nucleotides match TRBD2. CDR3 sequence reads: CASSCTSGSCSDTQYF. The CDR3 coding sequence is TGTGCCAGCAGTTGCACAAGCGGGAGCTGTTCAGATACGCAGTATTTT.